These T cell receptor beta chains were read from a single sample in a study of blood T cells in healthy people across ages. TCRdb re-called the 5' RACE reads through MiXCR, storing one row per CDR3 protein. Of about 1,800,000 distinct CDR3 sequences in the sample, 28% were seen once. The sequenced sample consisted of blood. The receptor set was obtained from a woman aged 25 to 39 in good health. Each CDR3 is given with its conserved first and last residue. A D gene is named only where the DNA matches it firmly. Clone size is shown for a subset of rows, as once, few, many or a class of expanded clone.

j_gene: TRBJ2-5; abundance: NA; d_gene: TRBD2; v_gene: TRBV24-1; CDR3nt: TGTGCCACCAGTGCCCCGGGACTAGCAGAAGAGACCCAGTACTTC; CDR3aa: CATSAPGLAEETQYF
j_gene: TRBJ2-3; abundance: many; d_gene: TRBD2; v_gene: TRBV3-1; CDR3nt: TGTGCCAGCAGCCAACGGTCTAGCGGGGATACAGATACGCAGTATTTT; CDR3aa: CASSQRSSGDTDTQYF
j_gene: TRBJ2-1; abundance: many; d_gene: TRBD2; v_gene: TRBV7-2; CDR3nt: TGTGCCAGCAGCTACCTAGCGGGGGGGCCCAATGAGCAGTTCTTC; CDR3aa: CASSYLAGGPNEQFF
j_gene: TRBJ2-5; abundance: NA; d_gene: TRBD1; v_gene: TRBV5-1; CDR3nt: TGCGCCAGCAGCGTTGGACAGGGGCAGGGGGAGACCCAGTACTTC; CDR3aa: CASSVGQGQGETQYF
j_gene: TRBJ2-5; abundance: many; d_gene: NA; v_gene: TRBV5-1; CDR3nt: TGCGCCAGCAGCTTAGACAGCGTAAAAGAGACCCAGTACTTC; CDR3aa: CASSLDSVKETQYF
j_gene: TRBJ2-3; abundance: NA; d_gene: NA; v_gene: TRBV5-5; CDR3nt: TGTGCCAGCAGCGGCCCTCGGGGAGATACGCAGTATTTT; CDR3aa: CASSGPRGDTQYF
j_gene: TRBJ1-5; abundance: few; d_gene: NA; v_gene: TRBV5-6; CDR3nt: TGTGCCAGCAGTTACCAAGATCAGCCCCAGCATTTT; CDR3aa: CASSYQDQPQHF
j_gene: TRBJ2-7; abundance: few; d_gene: NA; v_gene: TRBV10-3; CDR3nt: TGTGCCATCAGTGAGCCCGGGACGATGAACGAGCAGTACTTC; CDR3aa: CAISEPGTMNEQYF
j_gene: TRBJ1-1; abundance: NA; d_gene: NA; v_gene: TRBV29-1; CDR3nt: TGCAGCGTTGAAGTGGAGCCAGCAGCTTTCTTT; CDR3aa: CSVEVEPAAFF
j_gene: TRBJ1-1; abundance: NA; d_gene: NA; v_gene: TRBV5-1; CDR3nt: TGCGCCAGCAGCTTGATAATAGGAGACACTGAAGCTTTCTTT; CDR3aa: CASSLIIGDTEAFF